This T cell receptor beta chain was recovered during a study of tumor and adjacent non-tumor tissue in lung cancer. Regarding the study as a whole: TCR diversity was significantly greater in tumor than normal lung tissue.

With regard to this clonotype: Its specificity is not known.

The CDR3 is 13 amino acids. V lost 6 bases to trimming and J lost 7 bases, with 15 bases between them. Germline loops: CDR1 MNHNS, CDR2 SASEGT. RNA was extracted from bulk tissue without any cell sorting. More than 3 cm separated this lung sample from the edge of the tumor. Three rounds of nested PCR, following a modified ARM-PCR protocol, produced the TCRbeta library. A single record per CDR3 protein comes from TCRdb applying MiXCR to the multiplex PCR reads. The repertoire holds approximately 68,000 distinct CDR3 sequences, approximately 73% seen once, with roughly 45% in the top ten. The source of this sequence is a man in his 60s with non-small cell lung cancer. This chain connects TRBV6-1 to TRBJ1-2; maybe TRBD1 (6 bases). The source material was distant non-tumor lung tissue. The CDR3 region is CASSPTGTVGYTF. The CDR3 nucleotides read TGTGCCAGCAGCCCGACAGGAACCGTTGGCTACACCTTC.